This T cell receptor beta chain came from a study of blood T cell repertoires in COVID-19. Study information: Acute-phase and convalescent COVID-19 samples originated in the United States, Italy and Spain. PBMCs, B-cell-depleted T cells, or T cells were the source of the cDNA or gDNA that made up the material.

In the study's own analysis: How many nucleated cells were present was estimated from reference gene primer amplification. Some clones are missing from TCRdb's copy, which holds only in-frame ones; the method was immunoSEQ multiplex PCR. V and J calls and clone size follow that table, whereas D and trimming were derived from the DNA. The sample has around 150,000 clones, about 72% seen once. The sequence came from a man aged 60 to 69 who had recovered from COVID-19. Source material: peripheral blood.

Written as DNA, the CDR3 is TGTGCCAGCAGCCCCCGACAGGGGGCTGAAGCTTTCTTT. Translated, it gives CASSPRQGAEAFF. This sequence joins TRBV7-3 and TRBJ1-1; the match to TRBD1 covers 9 bases. V gave up 5 bases and J gave up 6 bases; unmatched junction bases: 4. Per germline, CDR1 SGHTA and CDR2 FQGTGA. The CDR3 is 13 amino acids. Full variable domain (remainder filled in from reference TRBV7-3 and TRBJ1-1): GAGVSQTPSNKVTEKGKYVELRCDPISGHTALYWYRQSLGQGPEFLIYFQGTGAADDSGLPNDRFFAVRPEGSVSTLKIQRTERGDSAVYLCASSPRQGAEAFFGQGTRLTVV.